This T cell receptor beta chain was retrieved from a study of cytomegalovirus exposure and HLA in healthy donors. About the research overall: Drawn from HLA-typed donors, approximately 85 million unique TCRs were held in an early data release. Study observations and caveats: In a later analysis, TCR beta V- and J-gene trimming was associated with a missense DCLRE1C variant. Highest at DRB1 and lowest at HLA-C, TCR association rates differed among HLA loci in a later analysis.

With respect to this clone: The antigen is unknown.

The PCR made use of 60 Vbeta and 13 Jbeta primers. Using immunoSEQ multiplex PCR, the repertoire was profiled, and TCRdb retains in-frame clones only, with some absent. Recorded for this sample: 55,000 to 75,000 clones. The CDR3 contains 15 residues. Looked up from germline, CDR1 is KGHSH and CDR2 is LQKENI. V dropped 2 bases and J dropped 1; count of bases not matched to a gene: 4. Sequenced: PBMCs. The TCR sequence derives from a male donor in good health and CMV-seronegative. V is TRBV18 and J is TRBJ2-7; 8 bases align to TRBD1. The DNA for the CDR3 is TGTGCCAGCTCACCAAGGACAGGGCAATCCTACGAGCAGTACTTC. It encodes CASSPRTGQSYEQYF.